Following are 17 T cell receptor beta chains from one sample sequenced in a study of technical replicates of blood from several donors. The protocol was immunoSEQ multiplex PCR, while the TCRdb copy is restricted to in-frame clones and leaves out a portion. Of approximately 15,000 clones in the sample, almost 85% were seen once. The sample comprised PBMCs. The receptors here all came from a human donor in good health.

This clone was recorded only once. The chain carries TRBV6-1 and TRBJ2-1; the D is unclear. The CDR3 sequence is 13 residues long. Germline loops: CDR1 MNHNS, CDR2 SASEGT. The V gene lost 0 bases and the J gene lost 8 bases, with 8 bases spanning the gap. CDR3 amino acids: CASSEAVSDEQFF. Here the CDR3 DNA reads TGTGCCAGCAGTGAAGCGGTAAGCGATGAGCAGTTCTTC.

In regard to this clone: At one boundary the junction diverges from the germline segment, which might be a read error. The rearrangement links TRBV6-1 to TRBJ1-5; maybe TRBD1 (6 bases). The CDR3 covers 14 residues. Germline V CDR1 and CDR2: MNHNS, SASEGT. The CDR3 DNA is TGTGCCAACAGTGAAGGGGGAAGGGGTCAGCCCCAGCATTTT. As protein: CANSEGGRGQPQHF.

In DNA, the CDR3 is TGCGCCAGCAGCTTGGCAGTGGTGGAAGGGGAGGAGCTGTTTTTT. As protein: CASSLAVVEGEELFF. This rearrangement joins TRBV5-1 to TRBJ2-2, with D possibly being TRBD1 (5 bases). Germline CDR1 reads SGHRS; CDR2 reads YFSETQ. V lost 0 bases to trimming and J lost 10 bases, with 16 bases between them. The CDR3 runs 15 residues.

The V gene is TRBV2, the J gene TRBJ2-4; 8 nucleotides match TRBD2. The CDR3 totals 15 residues. J was trimmed by 1 base and V by 7 bases; bases with no gene match: 6. Germline CDR1 is SNHLY and CDR2 is FYNNEI. The CDR3 bases are TGTGCCAGCACTGAGCGGGAGCTGGCCAAAAACATTCAGTACTTC. Protein: CASTERELAKNIQYF.

The genes are TRBV6-1 and TRBJ1-5; no firm D call. The CDR3 spans 13 residues. Trimming stripped 3 bases from V and 9 bases from J, with 12 bases between. Germline CDR1 is MNHNS and CDR2 is SASEGT. CDR3 nucleotides: TGTGCCAGCAGTGAGCGCGTCCTTGGGCCCCAGCATTTT. It translates to CASSERVLGPQHF.

The V call is TRBV5-1, the J call TRBJ2-3; TRBD1 agrees at 9 bases. V shed 4 bases and J 5 bases; nucleotides not matched to a gene: 5. The CDR3 spans 14 residues. Germline V gene lookup returns CDR1 SGHRS and CDR2 YFSETQ. CDR3 sequence: CASSPDRGGDTQYF. The CDR3 DNA follows: TGCGCCAGCAGCCCGGACAGGGGTGGAGATACGCAGTATTTT.

The rearrangement links TRBV6-5 to TRBJ1-5; no definite D call. V was clipped by 5 bases and J by 0 bases, with 8 bases between them. The length of the CDR3 is 14 residues. Looked up from germline, CDR1 is MNHEY and CDR2 is SVGAGI. CDR3 amino acids: CASSMGDSNQPQHF. The DNA for the CDR3 is TGTGCCAGCAGTATGGGCGATAGCAATCAGCCCCAGCATTTT.

The sample holds a few counts of this clone. The chain links TRBV28 to TRBJ1-5; a possible D gene is TRBD1 (5 bases). Germline lookup yields CDR1 MDHEN and CDR2 SYDVKM. The CDR3 is 14 residues long. The ends were cut back, 4 bases at V and 4 bases at J, with 11 bases in the middle. Written as DNA, the CDR3 is TGTGCCAGCAGTTCCGGGGGGGGAAATCAGCCCCAGCATTTT. The encoded protein is CASSSGGGNQPQHF.

This clone has only a few counts. The rearrangement links TRBV18 to TRBJ2-7, with D maybe TRBD2 (5 bases). With 3 bases removed from V and 4 bases from J, the gap between germline ends came to 13 bases. Germline loops: CDR1 KGHSH, CDR2 LQKENI. This CDR3 is built from 14 residues. For the CDR3, the DNA is TGTGCCAGCTCACCCGGTGTCGGCGGGTACGAGCAGTACTTC. It translates to CASSPGVGGYEQYF.

The chain recombines TRBV5-1 with TRBJ2-2, with 7 bases lining up with TRBD1. Per the germline V gene, CDR1 is SGHRS and CDR2 is YFSETQ. This CDR3 spans 14 amino acids. V trimming: 3 bases; J trimming: 4 bases; junction bases outside the gene matches: 3. The CDR3 spells CASSSGQLTGELFF. The CDR3 bases are TGCGCCAGCAGCTCGGGACAGCTCACCGGGGAGCTGTTTTTT. The whole variable domain, remainder taken from reference TRBV5-1 and TRBJ2-2, is KAGVTQTPRYLIKTRGQQVTLSCSPISGHRSVSWYQQTPGQGLQFLFEYFSETQRNKGNFPGRFSGRQFSNSRSEMNVSTLELGDSALYLCASSSGQLTGELFFGEGSRLTVL.

The CDR3 protein is CASSPSKTGIDIQYF. In DNA, the CDR3 is TGCGCCAGCAGCCCGTCAAAGACAGGGATTGACATTCAGTACTTC. The chain links TRBV5-1 to TRBJ2-4; 7 nucleotides match TRBD1. This CDR3 has 15 amino acids. J lost 8 bases, V lost 4 bases, and 12 bases had no gene match. Per the germline V gene, CDR1 is SGHRS and CDR2 is YFSETQ.

This clone came up once. V usage is TRBV5-8 and J usage is TRBJ2-7; 7 bases fit TRBD1. V dropped 4 bases and J dropped 2; count of bases not matched to a gene: 9. Germline CDR1 and CDR2: SGHTS and YDEGEE. The CDR3 has 15 residues. The CDR3 region is CASSPSRTGTYEQYF. The CDR3 nucleotides are TGTGCCAGCAGCCCGAGTCGGACAGGTACCTACGAGCAGTACTTC.

This sequence joins TRBV19 and TRBJ2-1, with D perhaps matching TRBD2 (5 bases). CDR1 and CDR2 from the germline V gene are LNHDA and SQIVND (reference sequence). Trimming removed 5 bases from V and 6 bases from J, with 17 bases in between. The CDR3 loop spans 15 amino acids. CDR3 DNA: TGTGCCAGTAGTTTCGTGGGAGTAACGGGCAATGAGCAGTTCTTC. Protein sequence: CASSFVGVTGNEQFF.

The genes are TRBV5-4 and TRBJ2-5; a weak D match, TRBD2 (6 bases). The ends were cut back, 0 bases at V and 5 bases at J, with 14 bases in the middle. Germline V gene data show CDR1 as SGHNT and CDR2 as YYREEE (reference sequence). The CDR3 length is 15 residues. CDR3 coding DNA: TGTGCCAGCAGCTTGGAGGCTAGCGTCATTGAGACCCAGTACTTC. Translated: CASSLEASVIETQYF. Full variable domain (outside the CDR3, taken from reference TRBV5-4 and TRBJ2-5): ETGVTQSPTHLIKTRGQQVTLRCSSQSGHNTVSWYQQALGQGPQFIFQYYREEENGRGNFPPRFSGLQFPNYSSELNVNALELDDSALYLCASSLEASVIETQYFGPGTRLLVL.

The V call is TRBV7-9, the J call TRBJ2-5, with no clear D. The V and J ends lost 6 bases and 4 bases respectively, with 12 bases between them. Germline V gene data show CDR1 as SEHNR and CDR2 as FQNEAQ (reference sequence). The CDR3 runs 13 residues. Here the CDR3 reads CASSVGRLETQYF. CDR3 sequence (DNA): TGTGCCAGCAGTGTGGGCAGGTTAGAGACCCAGTACTTC.

V and J are TRBV11-2 and TRBJ2-3; 14 bases align to TRBD2. Germline V gene lookup returns CDR1 SGHAT and CDR2 FQNNGV. After removal of 4 bases from V and 4 bases from J, the junction contained 7 bases not matched to a gene. CDR3 length: 17 residues. The CDR3 is CASSSGLAGVSPDTQYF. The CDR3 nucleotides are TGTGCCAGCAGCTCGGGACTAGCGGGAGTGTCCCCAGATACGCAGTATTTT.

The J gene is TRBJ2-3, the V gene TRBV27; TRBD2 matches at 12 bases. This CDR3 is built from 16 residues. V lost 6 bases, J lost 5 bases, and 9 bases stayed unmatched. CDR1 is MNHEY and CDR2 is SMNVEV in the germline V gene (reference sequence). The CDR3 loop is CASSSLGTSGQDTQYF. The CDR3 DNA reads TGTGCCAGCAGCAGCCTCGGGACTAGCGGGCAAGATACGCAGTATTTT.